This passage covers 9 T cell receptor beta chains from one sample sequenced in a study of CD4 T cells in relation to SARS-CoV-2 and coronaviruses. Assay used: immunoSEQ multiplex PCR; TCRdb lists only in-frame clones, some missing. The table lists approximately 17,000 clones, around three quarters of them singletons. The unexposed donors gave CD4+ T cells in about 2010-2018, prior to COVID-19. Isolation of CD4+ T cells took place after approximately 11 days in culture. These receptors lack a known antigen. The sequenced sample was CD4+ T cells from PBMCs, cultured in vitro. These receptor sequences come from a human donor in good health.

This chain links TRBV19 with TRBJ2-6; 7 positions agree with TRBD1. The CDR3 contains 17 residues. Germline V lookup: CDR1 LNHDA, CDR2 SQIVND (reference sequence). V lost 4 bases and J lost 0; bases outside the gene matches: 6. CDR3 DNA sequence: TGTGCCAGTAGTAAGGACAGGATTCACTCTGGGGCCAACGTCCTGACTTTC. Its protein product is CASSKDRIHSGANVLTF.

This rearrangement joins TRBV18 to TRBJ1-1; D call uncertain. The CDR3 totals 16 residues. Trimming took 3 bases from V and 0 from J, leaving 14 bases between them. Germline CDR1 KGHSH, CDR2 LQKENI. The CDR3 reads CASSPIQKFMNTEAFF. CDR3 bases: TGTGCCAGCTCACCGATACAGAAGTTCATGAACACTGAAGCTTTCTTT.

The CDR3, as DNA: TGTGCCAGCAGCCCAGACGGGATCCCTTTCCCAGATACGCAGTATTTT. This translates into CASSPDGIPFPDTQYF. The chain couples TRBV3-1 (or the pseudogene TRBV3-2) to TRBJ2-3, with D tentatively TRBD2 (5 bases). Trimming took off 4 bases at V and 4 bases at J, with 18 bases between the two ends. The CDR3 sequence is 16 residues long. Germline V gives CDR1 LGHDT, CDR2 YNNKEL (reference sequence).

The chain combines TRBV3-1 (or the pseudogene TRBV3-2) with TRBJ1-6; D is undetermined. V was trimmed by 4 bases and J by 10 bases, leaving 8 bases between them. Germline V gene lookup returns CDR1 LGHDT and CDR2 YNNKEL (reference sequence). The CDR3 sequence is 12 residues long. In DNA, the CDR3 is TGTGCCAGCAGCCGCCCTCCCTCACCCCTCCACTTT. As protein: CASSRPPSPLHF.

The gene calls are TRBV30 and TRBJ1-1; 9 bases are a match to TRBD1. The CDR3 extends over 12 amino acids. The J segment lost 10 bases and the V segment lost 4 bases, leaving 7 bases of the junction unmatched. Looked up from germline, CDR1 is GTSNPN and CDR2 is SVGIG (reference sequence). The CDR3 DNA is TGTGCCTGGACCCCGGGACAGGGCGCAGCTTTCTTT. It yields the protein CAWTPGQGAAFF.

CDR3: CASSPLLSSSYEQYF. CDR3 DNA sequence: TGTGCCAGCTCACCACTACTTTCGAGCTCCTACGAGCAGTACTTC. The chain carries TRBV18 and TRBJ2-7; D remains ambiguous. The germline V and J ends were trimmed by 1 base and 0 bases, with 10 bases remaining between them. CDR3 size: 15 residues. The germline V gene has CDR1 KGHSH and CDR2 LQKENI.

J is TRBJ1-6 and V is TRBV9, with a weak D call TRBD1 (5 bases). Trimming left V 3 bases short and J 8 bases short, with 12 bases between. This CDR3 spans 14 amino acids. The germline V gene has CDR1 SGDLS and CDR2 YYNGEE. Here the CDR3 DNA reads TGTGCCAGCAGCGGGGACGGAATGTATTCACCCCTCCACTTT. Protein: CASSGDGMYSPLHF. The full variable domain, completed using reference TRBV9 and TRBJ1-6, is DSGVTQTPKHLITATGQRVTLRCSPRSGDLSVYWYQQSLDQGLQFLIQYYNGEERAKGNILERFSAQQFPDLHSELNLSSLELGDSALYFCASSGDGMYSPLHFGNGTRLTVT.

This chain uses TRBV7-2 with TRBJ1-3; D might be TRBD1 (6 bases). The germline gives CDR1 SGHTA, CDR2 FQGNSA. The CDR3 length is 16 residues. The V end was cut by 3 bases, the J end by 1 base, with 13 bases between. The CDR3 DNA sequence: TGTGCCAGCAGCTTTCACAGGGCCCTATCTGGAAACACCATATATTTT. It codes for CASSFHRALSGNTIYF.

CDR3 DNA: TGTGCCAGCAGCCCAAGGACAGGGGTGGCCGAGCAGTACTTC. Protein sequence: CASSPRTGVAEQYF. The chain has TRBV7-8 and TRBJ2-7, with TRBD1 matching 9 bases. The CDR3 runs 14 residues. Looked up from germline, CDR1 is SGHVS and CDR2 is FQNEAQ. V was pared by 5 bases and J by 6 bases, with 8 bases of the junction left unmatched.